The T cell receptor (beta chain) described here comes from a study of cytomegalovirus exposure and HLA in healthy donors. Germline CDR1 MDHEN, CDR2 SYDVKM. This CDR3 has 14 residues. V shed 2 bases, J shed 10 bases, and the junction held 10 bases outside the gene matches. Use of 60 Vbeta and 13 Jbeta primers characterized the PCR. TCRdb's table, derived via immunoSEQ multiplex PCR, lists solely in-frame clones and lacks some. The sample shows about 160,000 clones, around 86% of them seen only once. The study sampled nominally healthy donors, though unrecorded immune exposures were likely. The receptor's source is a girl under 10 years old in good health and CMV-seropositive. The sequenced material came from PBMCs. The gene calls are TRBV28 and TRBJ1-1, with TRBD1 matching 7 bases. The CDR3 DNA is TGTGCCAGCAGTTTAGCGAGTTATAACAGGGGAGCTTTCTTT. It specifies CASSLASYNRGAFF. Using reference TRBV28 and TRBJ1-1 for the parts outside the CDR3, the full variable domain is DVKVTQSSRYLVKRTGEKVFLECVQDMDHENMFWYRQDPGLGLRLIYFSYDVKMKEKGDIPEGYSVSREKKERFSLILESASTNQTSMYLCASSLASYNRGAFFGQGTRLTVV.